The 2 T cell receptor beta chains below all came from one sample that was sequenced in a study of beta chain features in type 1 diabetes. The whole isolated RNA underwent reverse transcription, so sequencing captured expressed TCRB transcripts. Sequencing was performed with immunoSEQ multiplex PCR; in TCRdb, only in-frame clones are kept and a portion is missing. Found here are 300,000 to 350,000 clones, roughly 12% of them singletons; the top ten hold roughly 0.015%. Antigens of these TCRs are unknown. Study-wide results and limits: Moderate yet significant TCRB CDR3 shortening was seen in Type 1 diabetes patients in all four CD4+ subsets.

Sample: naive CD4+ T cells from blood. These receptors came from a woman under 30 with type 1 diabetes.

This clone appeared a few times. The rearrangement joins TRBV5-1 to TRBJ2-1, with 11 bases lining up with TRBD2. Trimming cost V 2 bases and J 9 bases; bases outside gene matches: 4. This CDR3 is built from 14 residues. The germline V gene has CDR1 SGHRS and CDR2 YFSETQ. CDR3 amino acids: CASSFSGRAGEQFF. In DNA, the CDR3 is TGCGCCAGCAGCTTTAGCGGGAGGGCCGGTGAGCAGTTCTTC.

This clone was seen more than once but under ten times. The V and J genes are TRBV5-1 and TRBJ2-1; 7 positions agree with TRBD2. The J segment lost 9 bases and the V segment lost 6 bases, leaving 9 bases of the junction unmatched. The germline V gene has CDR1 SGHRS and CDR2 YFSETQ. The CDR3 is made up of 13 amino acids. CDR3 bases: TGCGCCAGCATTGGACTAGAAAACGGTGAGCAGTTCTTC. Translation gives CASIGLENGEQFF.